One and the same sample provided the 9 T cell receptor beta chains below, sequenced in a study of CD8 T cells in ankylosing spondylitis. Broader study findings: Several highly homologous variants made up a TCR beta motif, and this motif appeared characteristic of ankylosing spondylitis blood.

TCRdb reprocessed the 5' RACE reads via MiXCR and lists one record per CDR3 protein. The table lists 750,000 to 850,000 distinct CDR3 sequences, roughly 10% of them singletons. These receptors lack a known antigen. The source material was blood, either unsorted or a sorted T cell fraction (not recorded which). The origin of the receptors is a male donor with ankylosing spondylitis.

The genes are TRBV20-1 and TRBJ1-6, with D possibly being TRBD1 (5 bases). Germline lookup yields CDR1 DFQATT and CDR2 SNEGSKA (reference sequence). V gave up 3 bases and J gave up 6 bases, with 18 bases separating them. The CDR3 has 16 residues. The CDR3 coding sequence is TGCAGTGCTAGCGCGGGTCCCGGGGGTTTTAATTCACCCCTCCACTTT. It is translated as CSASAGPGGFNSPLHF.

J is TRBJ2-7 and V is TRBV5-5; D is uncertain. Germline V gene sequence: CDR1 SGHKS, CDR2 YYEKEE (reference sequence). V lost 4 bases to trimming and J lost 4 bases, with 24 bases between them. This CDR3 contains 17 residues. Here the CDR3 reads CASSGVGGAGVVYEQYF. CDR3 in DNA: TGTGCCAGCAGCGGGGTGGGCGGAGCCGGCGTTGTTTACGAGCAGTACTTC.

In this sample, this clonotype turned up many times. The chain uses TRBV12-3 or TRBV12-4 and TRBJ2-5; D is possibly TRBD1 (6 bases). V lost 3 bases and J 6 bases, leaving 8 bases between the germline ends. The length of the CDR3 is 12 residues. CDR3: CASSFRGQTQYF. CDR3 bases: TGTGCCAGCAGTTTCAGGGGACAGACCCAGTACTTC.

At least ten counts were recorded for this clonotype. V gene TRBV12-3 or TRBV12-4 combines with J gene TRBJ1-1; TRBD1 agrees at 7 bases. V lost 5 bases, J lost 6 bases, and 0 bases stayed unmatched. This CDR3 contains 11 residues. CDR3 nucleotides: TGTGCCAGCAGTGGACAGGCTGAAGCTTTCTTT. This translates into CASSGQAEAFF.

This rearrangement joins TRBV11-3 to TRBJ2-1, with 9 bases matching TRBD1. This CDR3 has 15 amino acids. CDR1 is SGHNT and CDR2 is YENEEA in the germline V gene. The V segment lost 6 bases and the J segment 6 bases; nucleotides outside the gene matches: 9. CDR3 sequence reads: CASSYAGTGPNEQFF. For the CDR3, the DNA is TGTGCCAGCAGTTATGCCGGGACAGGGCCCAATGAGCAGTTCTTC.

This clonotype was counted only a few times. Here the CDR3 DNA reads TGCAGTGCTCCTTCTGGGGGCCCCCCCTACTACGAGCAGTACTTC. Protein sequence: CSAPSGGPPYYEQYF. The V and J genes are TRBV20-1 and TRBJ2-7; possibly TRBD1 for D (6 bases). From germline, CDR1 is DFQATT and CDR2 SNEGSKA (reference sequence). The CDR3 length is 15 residues. Trimming removed 5 bases at V and 3 bases at J, with 20 bases between.

As concerns this clonotype: This may be a read error: a much more frequent sequence differs by one nucleotide. The gene calls are TRBV7-8 and TRBJ1-5; 7 bases match TRBD1. CDR1 SGHVS and CDR2 FQNEAQ come from the germline V gene. CDR3 length equals 15 residues. CDR3 residues: CASSRRTGLNPPQHF. The CDR3 coding sequence is TGTGCCAGCAGCCGCAGGACAGGCCTCAATCCGCCCCAGCATTTT.

This clonotype was recorded a few times. This chain links TRBV20-1 with TRBJ1-2; D gene unclear. CDR3 length: 11 residues. Trimming shortened V by 4 bases and J by 6 bases, and 9 bases separated the two germline ends. From germline, CDR1 is DFQATT and CDR2 SNEGSKA (reference sequence). The CDR3 DNA reads TGCAGTGCTACAGACATGAATGGCTACACCTTC. Translating gives CSATDMNGYTF.

This chain uses TRBV12-3 or TRBV12-4 with TRBJ1-5; D gene unclear. The CDR3 totals 14 residues. With 1 base removed from V and 6 bases from J, the gap between germline ends came to 10 bases. The CDR3 protein is CASSLGSLRQPQHF. As DNA, the CDR3 is TGTGCCAGCAGTTTAGGCAGCCTCCGTCAGCCCCAGCATTTT.